What follows are 30 T cell receptor beta chains derived from one specimen sequenced in a study of blood T cells in healthy people across ages. A sample-barcoded 5' primer and a J-beta primer mix were used in a second PCR of about 7 to 12 cycles. One entry per CDR3 protein results from TCRdb running MiXCR on the 5' RACE reads. In the table there are 1.5 million to 2 million distinct CDR3 sequences, around half of which are singletons. The sample taken for sequencing was blood. All receptors derive from a woman aged 40 to 50 in good health.

This clonotype was found a few times. The chain joins TRBV2 to TRBJ1-5; D ambiguous. CDR1 is SNHLY and CDR2 is FYNNEI in the germline V gene. The CDR3 runs to 15 residues. V was cut by 1 base and J by 0 bases, with 7 bases left in between. The CDR3 DNA sequence: TGTGCCAGCAGTGAAGAGCGGTATAGCAATCAGCCCCAGCATTTT. Protein: CASSEERYSNQPQHF.

This clonotype was seen more than once but under ten times. The DNA of the CDR3 is TGTGCCAGCAGTTTATTTAACTATGGCTACACCTTC. Its protein is CASSLFNYGYTF. The rearrangement uses TRBV12-3 or TRBV12-4 and TRBJ1-2; no clear D gene. Trimming took off 2 bases at V and 1 base at J, with 2 bases between the two ends. The length of the CDR3 is 12 residues.

The rearrangement links TRBV5-6 to TRBJ2-7, with 8 bases that match TRBD1. The assigned J gene may be wrong: the sequence end matches TRBJ2-5 better. The CDR3 extends over 15 amino acids. In germline, CDR1 is SGHDT, CDR2 YYEEEE. The CDR3 DNA sequence: TGTGCCAGCAGCTTGCCGGGACAGGATAAAGAGACCCAGTACTTC. Translating gives CASSLPGQDKETQYF.

The genes are TRBV5-1 and TRBJ2-3, with D tentatively TRBD1 (5 bases). The ends were cut back, 0 bases at V and 4 bases at J, with 15 bases in the middle. Germline V gene data show CDR1 as SGHRS and CDR2 as YFSETQ. The CDR3 is made up of 16 amino acids. The DNA for the CDR3 is TGCGCCAGCAGCTTGGCCTCTAGTGGGGCCCCAGATACGCAGTATTTT. Its protein is CASSLASSGAPDTQYF.

This clonotype was recorded a few times. The chain has TRBV10-3 and TRBJ2-5; D might be TRBD1 or TRBD2, each matching 5 bases. The V end was cut by 0 bases, the J end by 1 base, with 9 bases between. This CDR3 contains 15 residues. The V gene's germline CDR1 is ENHRY and CDR2 SYGVKD. The CDR3 DNA reads as TGTGCCATCAGTGAGTCACCTGGGGGCCAAGAGACCCAGTACTTC. It encodes CAISESPGGQETQYF.

The V call is TRBV29-1, the J call TRBJ2-3, with 8 positions matching TRBD1. V lost 7 bases and J lost 5; bases outside the gene matches: 8. Germline CDR1 and CDR2: SQVTM and ANQGSEA. This CDR3 has 13 amino acids. The DNA of the CDR3 is TGCAGCGCCGAGACAGGGGAGATAGATACGCAGTATTTT. It specifies CSAETGEIDTQYF.

This clonotype was seen a few times. The chain recombines TRBV20-1 with TRBJ2-4; D gene uncertain. The germline V gene has CDR1 DFQATT and CDR2 SNEGSKA (reference sequence). The CDR3 extends over 13 amino acids. Trimming removed 6 bases at V and 4 bases at J, with 13 bases between. The CDR3 DNA follows: TGCAGTGCCCCCAACTTACAGAAAAACATTCAGTACTTC. It yields the protein CSAPNLQKNIQYF.

This chain uses TRBV6-1 with TRBJ2-7; TRBD1 aligns across 8 bases. The CDR3 has 14 residues. Trimming took 9 bases from V and 5 from J; bases not matched to a gene: 12. The germline CDR1 and CDR2 sequences are MNHNS and SASEGT. This chain's CDR3 is CASRTGLITDEQYF. In DNA, the CDR3 is TGTGCCAGTAGGACAGGGCTGATAACCGACGAGCAGTACTTC.

This clonotype has more than one count but fewer than ten. The rearrangement links TRBV10-3 to TRBJ2-4; 9 bases fit TRBD2. V dropped 2 bases and J dropped 0; count of bases not matched to a gene: 8. CDR3 length equals 18 residues. CDR1 and CDR2 from the germline V gene are ENHRY and SYGVKD. In DNA, the CDR3 is TGTGCCATCAGTGAGGGGCTAGCGGGGAGCCTAGCCAAAAACATTCAGTACTTC. This encodes CAISEGLAGSLAKNIQYF.

This chain uses TRBV5-1 with TRBJ1-1, with no clear D. Trimming removed 4 bases from V and 1 base from J, with 11 bases in between. This CDR3 is 14 amino acids long. The germline gives CDR1 SGHRS, CDR2 YFSETQ. This CDR3 is CASSRTIGNTEAFF. The DNA for the CDR3 is TGCGCCAGCAGCCGGACTATCGGGAACACTGAAGCTTTCTTT.

This chain joins TRBV20-1 and TRBJ2-7; 9 positions match TRBD1. V shed 6 bases, J shed 3 bases, and the junction held 6 bases outside the gene matches. CDR1 and CDR2 (germline): DFQATT, SNEGSKA (reference sequence). This CDR3 comprises 13 residues. CDR3 sequence reads: CSATRTGVYEQYF. For the CDR3, the DNA is TGCAGTGCCACAAGGACAGGGGTCTACGAGCAGTACTTC.

V is TRBV2 and J is TRBJ2-4, with no clear D. Germline V gene sequence: CDR1 SNHLY, CDR2 FYNNEI. Trimming left V 0 bases short and J 0 bases short, with 6 bases between. There are 15 residues in the CDR3. DNA for the CDR3: TGTGCCAGCAGTGAAGCTGTGGGAGCCAAAAACATTCAGTACTTC. Its protein product is CASSEAVGAKNIQYF.

The count of this clonotype is one. The CDR3 DNA reads as TGCAGTGTTCGGACTAGCGGGGCCTTCTACGAGCAGTACTTC. It encodes CSVRTSGAFYEQYF. The genes are TRBV20-1 and TRBJ2-7, with 12 nucleotides matching TRBD2. V lost 7 bases, J lost 3 bases, and 7 bases stayed unmatched. The CDR3 consists of 14 residues. Germline CDR1 and CDR2: DFQATT and SNEGSKA (reference sequence).

This clonotype was counted only a few times. The V call is TRBV5-1, the J call TRBJ1-2, with D unclear. This CDR3 contains 16 residues. Germline values: CDR1 SGHRS, CDR2 YFSETQ. V was shortened by 1 base and J by 0 bases, with 13 bases between the two germline ends. CDR3 loop: CASSLNSGRANYGYTF. In nucleotides, the CDR3 is TGCGCCAGCAGCTTGAATTCGGGCCGAGCTAACTATGGCTACACCTTC.

This chain connects TRBV14 to TRBJ2-3, with a weak D call TRBD1 (5 bases). Germline V lookup: CDR1 SGHDN, CDR2 FVKESK. This CDR3 contains 13 residues. V was clipped by 0 bases and J by 8 bases, with 9 bases between them. The CDR3 DNA reads TGTGCCAGCAGCCAAGATCCAAGGGGTACGCAGTATTTT. Its translation is CASSQDPRGTQYF.

In its sample, this clonotype was seen many times. The chain joins TRBV12-3 or TRBV12-4 to TRBJ2-1; D call uncertain. Trimming shortened V by 5 bases and J by 9 bases, and 11 bases separated the two germline ends. The CDR3 spans 12 residues. In DNA form, the CDR3 reads TGTGCCAGCAGTCCGTCCGTCGGTGAGCAGTTCTTC. It translates to CASSPSVGEQFF.

The V and J genes are TRBV15 and TRBJ2-3, with 7 bases identical to TRBD1. V dropped 1 base and J dropped 3; count of bases not matched to a gene: 4. The CDR3 extends over 15 amino acids. CDR1 is LNHNV, CDR2 YYDKDF, per germline (reference sequence). The chain's CDR3 is CATSRGGGKTDTQYF. DNA for the CDR3: TGTGCCACCAGCAGAGGAGGGGGCAAAACAGATACGCAGTATTTT.

The table lists this clonotype with a count of one. The chain carries TRBV2 and TRBJ1-5; 7 nucleotides match TRBD1. CDR1 is SNHLY, CDR2 FYNNEI, per germline. V trimming: 6 bases; J trimming: 4 bases; junction bases outside the gene matches: 9. This CDR3 contains 15 residues. The CDR3 DNA follows: TGTGCCAGCAGAATCCGGGACAGCCAAAATCAGCCCCAGCATTTT. Translated: CASRIRDSQNQPQHF.

The rearrangement links TRBV27 to TRBJ1-1; 8 nucleotides align to TRBD1. Per the germline V gene, CDR1 is MNHEY and CDR2 is SMNVEV (reference sequence). With 6 bases clipped from V and 1 base from J, the junction kept 7 bases outside the gene matches. The CDR3 is 15 residues long. CDR3 bases: TGTGCCAGCAGGCCGAAGGGACAGGCGAACACTGAAGCTTTCTTT. Protein product: CASRPKGQANTEAFF.

V gene TRBV28 combines with J gene TRBJ2-7, with D perhaps being TRBD1 or TRBD2 (5 bases each). Matching the DNA end better, TRBJ2-5 makes the J call doubtful. Germline CDR1 and CDR2: MDHEN and SYDVKM. The CDR3 covers 14 residues. Written as DNA, the CDR3 is TGTGCCCACTCACCGGCCACCTGGGGGGAGACCCAGTACTTC. Translated: CAHSPATWGETQYF.

This chain joins TRBV21-1 and TRBJ2-5. TRBV21-1 is designated a pseudogene. CDR3 length equals 14 residues. CDR3 sequence reads: CASSMVSAQETQYF. The CDR3 DNA sequence: TGTGCCAGCAGCATGGTCAGCGCCCAAGAGACCCAGTACTTC.

This clonotype was observed a few times. The chain has TRBV5-1 and TRBJ2-1; 7 positions match TRBD1. CDR1 and CDR2 (germline): SGHRS, YFSETQ. V was pared by 4 bases and J by 8 bases, with 12 bases of the junction left unmatched. CDR3 length: 15 amino acids. The CDR3 DNA follows: TGCGCCAGCAGCATGGGACAGCCCGGCCCAGATGAGCAGTTCTTC. Its translation: CASSMGQPGPDEQFF.

Only a few counts were recorded for this clonotype. V is TRBV20-1 and J is TRBJ2-7, with TRBD2 matching 8 bases. This CDR3 has 17 amino acids. V was clipped by 7 bases and J by 4 bases; unmatched bases: 21. Germline V gene sequence: CDR1 DFQATT, CDR2 SNEGSKA (reference sequence). CDR3 sequence: CSEMDSPLAGGRYEQYF. In nucleotides, the CDR3 is TGCAGTGAAATGGACAGTCCTCTGGCGGGGGGCCGATACGAGCAGTACTTC.

This chain joins TRBV11-2 and TRBJ1-6; no clear D. Per germline, CDR1 SGHAT and CDR2 FQNNGV. Between the trimmed V and J ends, which lost 8 bases and 2 bases, there was a span of 13 bases. CDR3 length equals 15 residues. This chain's CDR3 is CASGPSGTYNSPLHF. Here the CDR3 DNA reads TGTGCCAGCGGCCCCTCCGGGACCTATAATTCACCCCTCCACTTT.

V is TRBV7-8 and J is TRBJ1-2; possibly TRBD1 for D (5 bases). Germline assignment: CDR1 SGHVS and CDR2 FQNEAQ. There are 13 residues in the CDR3. The V and J ends lost 5 bases and 4 bases respectively, with 11 bases between them. In DNA, the CDR3 is TGTGCCAGCAGCCGTGATGGGGGCTATGGCTACACCTTC. Its translation: CASSRDGGYGYTF.

This clonotype was seen a few times. The rearrangement uses TRBV9 and TRBJ2-1; 8 positions match TRBD1. CDR3 length: 16 amino acids. Trimming took 0 bases from V and 5 from J; bases not matched to a gene: 7. Germline CDR1 and CDR2: SGDLS and YYNGEE. CDR3 sequence (DNA): TGTGCCAGCAGCGTAGTGGCCCGACAGGGGAACAATGAGCAGTTCTTC. Translated, it gives CASSVVARQGNNEQFF.

This clonotype has ten or more counts. The chain combines TRBV4-3 with TRBJ2-7; a possible D gene is TRBD2 (7 bases). The CDR3 spans 16 residues. The V end was cut by 1 base, the J end by 4 bases, with 17 bases between. CDR1 LGHNA and CDR2 YSLEER come from the germline V gene. The CDR3 here is CASSQVSAQGGYEQYF. DNA for the CDR3: TGCGCCAGCAGCCAAGTTTCGGCACAGGGAGGGTACGAGCAGTACTTC.

The sample holds a few counts of this clonotype. The gene calls are TRBV6-1 and TRBJ2-3, with D possibly TRBD2 on 5 matching bases. Trimming removed 3 bases from V and 4 bases from J, with 8 bases in between. Germline lookup yields CDR1 MNHNS and CDR2 SASEGT. This CDR3 contains 13 residues. CDR3 DNA: TGTGCCAGCAGTGACGGGGTCGCAGATACGCAGTATTTT. Translation: CASSDGVADTQYF.

In this sample, this clonotype turned up once. The V gene is TRBV12-3 or TRBV12-4, the J gene TRBJ2-4; 7 bases fit TRBD2. After removal of 3 bases from V and 8 bases from J, the junction contained 7 bases not matched to a gene. The CDR3 consists of 14 residues. DNA for the CDR3: TGTGCCAGCAGTTTGCGGGGGACTCGAGACATTCAGTACTTC. It is translated as CASSLRGTRDIQYF.

This chain uses TRBV12-3 or TRBV12-4 with TRBJ2-7, with 9 bases that match TRBD2. This CDR3 has 15 residues. Trimming removed 5 bases from V and 0 bases from J; junction bases left unmatched: 5. CDR3 in DNA: TGTGCCAGCAGTCCGCGACTAGCGGCCTCCTACGAGCAGTACTTC. Residues: CASSPRLAASYEQYF.